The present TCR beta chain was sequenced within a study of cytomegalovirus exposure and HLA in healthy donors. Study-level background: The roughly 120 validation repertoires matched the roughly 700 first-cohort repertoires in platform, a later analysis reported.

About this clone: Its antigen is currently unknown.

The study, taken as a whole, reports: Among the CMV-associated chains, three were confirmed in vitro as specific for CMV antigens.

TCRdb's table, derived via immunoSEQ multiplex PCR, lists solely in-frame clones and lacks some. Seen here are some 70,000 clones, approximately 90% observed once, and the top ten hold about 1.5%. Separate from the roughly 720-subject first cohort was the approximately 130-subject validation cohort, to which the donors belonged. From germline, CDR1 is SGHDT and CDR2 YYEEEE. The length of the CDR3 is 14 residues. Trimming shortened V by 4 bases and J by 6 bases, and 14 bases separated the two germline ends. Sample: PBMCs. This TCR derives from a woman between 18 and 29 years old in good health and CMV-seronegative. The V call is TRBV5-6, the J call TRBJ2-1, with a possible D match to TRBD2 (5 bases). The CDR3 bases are TGTGCCAGCAGCACGAAGGACTGGAGCAATGAGCAGTTCTTC. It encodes CASSTKDWSNEQFF.